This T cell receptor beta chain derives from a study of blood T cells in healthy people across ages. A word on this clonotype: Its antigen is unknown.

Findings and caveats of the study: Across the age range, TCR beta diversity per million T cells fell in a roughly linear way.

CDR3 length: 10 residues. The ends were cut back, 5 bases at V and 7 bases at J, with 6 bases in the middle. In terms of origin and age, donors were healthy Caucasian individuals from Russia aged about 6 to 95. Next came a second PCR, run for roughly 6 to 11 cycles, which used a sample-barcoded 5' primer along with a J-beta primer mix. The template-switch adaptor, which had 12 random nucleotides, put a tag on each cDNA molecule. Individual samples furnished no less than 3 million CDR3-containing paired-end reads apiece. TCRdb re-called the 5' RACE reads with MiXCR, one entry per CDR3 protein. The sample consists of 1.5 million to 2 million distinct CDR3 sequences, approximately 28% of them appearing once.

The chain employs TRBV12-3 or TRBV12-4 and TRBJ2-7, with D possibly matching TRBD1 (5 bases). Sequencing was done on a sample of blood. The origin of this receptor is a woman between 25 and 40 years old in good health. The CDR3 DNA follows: TGTGCCAGCAGTGACAGAGAGCAGTACTTC. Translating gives CASSDREQYF.